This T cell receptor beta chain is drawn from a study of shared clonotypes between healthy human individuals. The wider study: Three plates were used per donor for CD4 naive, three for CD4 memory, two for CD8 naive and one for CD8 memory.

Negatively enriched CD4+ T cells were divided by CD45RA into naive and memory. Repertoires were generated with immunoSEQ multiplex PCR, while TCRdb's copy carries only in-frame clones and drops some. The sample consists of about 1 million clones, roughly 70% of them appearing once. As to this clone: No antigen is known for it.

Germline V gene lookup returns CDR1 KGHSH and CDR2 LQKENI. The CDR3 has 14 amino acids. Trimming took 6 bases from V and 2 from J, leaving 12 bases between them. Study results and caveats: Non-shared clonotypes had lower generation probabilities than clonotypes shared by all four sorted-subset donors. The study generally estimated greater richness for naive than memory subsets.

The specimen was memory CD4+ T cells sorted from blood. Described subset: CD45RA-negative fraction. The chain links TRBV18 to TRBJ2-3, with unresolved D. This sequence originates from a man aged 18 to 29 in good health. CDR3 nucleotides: TGTGCCAGCTCTCCGAGTGCTCACACAGATACGCAGTATTTT. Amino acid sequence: CASSPSAHTDTQYF.